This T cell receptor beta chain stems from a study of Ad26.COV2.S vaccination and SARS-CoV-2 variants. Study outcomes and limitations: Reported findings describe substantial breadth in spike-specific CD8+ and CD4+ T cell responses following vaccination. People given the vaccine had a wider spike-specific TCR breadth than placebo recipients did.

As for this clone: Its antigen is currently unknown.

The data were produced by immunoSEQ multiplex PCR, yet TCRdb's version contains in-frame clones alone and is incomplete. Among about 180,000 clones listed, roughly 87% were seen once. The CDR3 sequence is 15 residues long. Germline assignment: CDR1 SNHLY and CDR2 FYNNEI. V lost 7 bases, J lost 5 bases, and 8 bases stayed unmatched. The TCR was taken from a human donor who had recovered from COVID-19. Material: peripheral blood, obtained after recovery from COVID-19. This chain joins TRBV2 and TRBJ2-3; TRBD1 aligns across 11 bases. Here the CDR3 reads CASTRGQGAGDTQYF. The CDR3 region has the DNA TGTGCCAGCACCAGAGGACAGGGGGCTGGAGATACGCAGTATTTT.